This section outlines one T cell receptor (beta chain) sequence together with its context. This specimen comes from a study of vaccination and CD4 T cells after COVID-19. Study overall: Blood was drawn a median around 73 days post second dose, range 14 to 241.

TCRdb processed the PCR reads anew with MiXCR; each CDR3 protein has one entry. The sample has some 16,000 distinct CDR3 sequences, 66% seen once; the top ten hold 1.1%. In this cohort, PCR tests turned positive between March and December 2020, predating US Alpha, Beta and Delta variants. This receptor was taken from a human donor who had recovered from COVID-19. Material: CD4+ T cells from blood, obtained after SARS-CoV-2 vaccination.

DNA of the CDR3: TGTGCCAGCAGCTCTACAGGGGGGGGCTCCTACGAGCAGTACTTC. Its protein is CASSSTGGGSYEQYF. The V gene is TRBV11-2, the J gene TRBJ2-7, with D perhaps matching TRBD1 (8 bases). CDR3 length: 15 amino acids. Trimming pared 4 bases from V and 0 bases from J, leaving 13 bases between. Looked up from germline, CDR1 is SGHAT and CDR2 is FQNNGV.